This entry lists 11 T cell receptor beta chains sequenced from one sample in a study of T cells in Graves' hyperthyroidism and ophthalmopathy. The TCR beta CDR3 regions underwent amplification using RNA transcripts as the source. Primed by the HTBI set, a first-round RT-PCR was run on the TCR CDR3. TCRdb called the multiplex PCR reads again in MiXCR, with one record for every CDR3 protein. The table lists 250,000 to 300,000 distinct CDR3 sequences, 15% of them singletons, with around 30% in the top ten. Sequenced sample: blood. All receptors derive from a woman in her 50s with Graves' hyperthyroidism that later progressed to Graves' ophthalmopathy.

This clonotype was recorded at least ten times. J is TRBJ2-5 and V is TRBV20-1, with D possibly TRBD1 on 6 matching bases. V shed 5 bases and J shed 9 bases, with 16 bases lying between them. The germline CDR1 and CDR2 sequences are DFQATT and SNEGSKA (reference sequence). CDR3 length equals 12 residues. This chain's CDR3 is CSALDRSPAQYF. CDR3 nucleotides: TGCAGTGCTCTCGACAGGTCGCCGGCCCAGTACTTC.

There are many counts of this clonotype. The chain links TRBV7-9 to TRBJ2-7; tentative D call: TRBD1 (6 bases). This CDR3 is 12 amino acids long. Trimming pared 1 base from V and 8 bases from J, leaving 9 bases between. Germline CDR1 reads SEHNR; CDR2 reads FQNEAQ (reference sequence). The CDR3: CASSLDQGQQYF. The CDR3 bases are TGTGCCAGCAGCTTAGATCAGGGGCAGCAGTACTTC. The full variable domain, completed using reference TRBV7-9 and TRBJ2-7, is DTGVSQNPRHKITKRGQNVTFRCDPISEHNRLYWYRQTLGQGPEFLTYFQNEAQLEKSRLLSDRFSAERPKGSFSTLEIQRTEQGDSAMYLCASSLDQGQQYFGPGTRLTVT.

This clonotype was recorded at least ten times. The rearrangement uses TRBV3-1 and TRBJ2-1, with a possible D match to TRBD2 (6 bases). Germline assignment: CDR1 LGHDT and CDR2 YNNKEL (reference sequence). V was shortened by 1 base and J by 8 bases, with 9 bases between the two germline ends. CDR3 length equals 13 residues. In nucleotides, the CDR3 is TGTGCCAGCAGCCAAGGTCGGGACTATGAGCAGTTCTTC. Amino acid sequence: CASSQGRDYEQFF.

Ten or more counts support this clonotype. This chain connects TRBV28 to TRBJ2-2; TRBD1 might be the D (6 bases). This CDR3 is 15 amino acids long. Germline loops: CDR1 MDHEN, CDR2 SYDVKM. V lost 3 bases and J lost 4, with 12 bases in between. The DNA for the CDR3 is TGTGCCAGCAGTTTCTGGGGACAACGCACCGGGGAGCTGTTTTTT. It encodes CASSFWGQRTGELFF.

This clonotype was observed at least ten times. CDR3 amino acids: CASSFNPLLSYNEQFF. DNA for the CDR3: TGCGCCAGCAGCTTCAACCCCCTTCTCTCCTACAATGAGCAGTTCTTC. The V gene is TRBV5-1, the J gene TRBJ2-1; D call uncertain. The V gene lost 2 bases and the J gene lost 0 bases, with 12 bases spanning the gap. CDR1 is SGHRS and CDR2 is YFSETQ in the germline V gene. This CDR3 is built from 16 residues.

This clonotype came up many times. The J gene is TRBJ1-1, the V gene TRBV20-1, with TRBD1 matching over 10 bases. This CDR3 is 15 amino acids long. V lost 5 bases, J lost 5 bases, and 11 bases stayed unmatched. Germline assignment: CDR1 DFQATT and CDR2 SNEGSKA (reference sequence). CDR3 amino acids: CSAGGTGTGVTEAFF. The CDR3 nucleotides read TGCAGTGCTGGAGGGACCGGGACAGGGGTAACTGAAGCTTTCTTT.

At least ten counts were recorded for this clonotype. The chain employs TRBV13 and TRBJ1-1; D is ambiguous. The germline V gene encodes CDR1 PRHDT and CDR2 FYEKMQ (reference sequence). Trimming left V 5 bases short and J 4 bases short, with 14 bases between. This CDR3 spans 14 amino acids. The CDR3 here is CASSPPPPGTEAFF. The CDR3 DNA reads TGTGCCAGCAGCCCCCCCCCGCCCGGCACTGAAGCTTTCTTT.

The table lists this clonotype with many counts. The genes are TRBV20-1 and TRBJ1-6; possible D gene TRBD1, 5 bases. Germline loops: CDR1 DFQATT, CDR2 SNEGSKA (reference sequence). The CDR3 is made up of 12 amino acids. CDR3 sequence (DNA): TGCAGCCACAGGAAGGGTAATTCACCCCTCCACTTT. It codes for CSHRKGNSPLHF.

This clonotype was seen a single time. A clone one base away is much larger, so this may be a read error. Lacking the conserved final phenylalanine or tryptophan, this CDR3 likely reflects a read error. The genes are TRBV7-9 and TRBJ2-1; no clear D gene. The CDR3 consists of 15 residues. Trimming took 4 bases from V and 1 from J, leaving 11 bases between them. Germline loops: CDR1 SEHNR, CDR2 FQNEAQ (reference sequence). CDR3 region: CASSSWSGSYNEQFL. In nucleotides, the CDR3 is TGTGCCAGCAGCTCATGGAGTGGGTCCTACAATGAGCAGTTCCTC.

This clonotype was counted a few times. Being one base from a much bigger clone, this may be a read error. V is TRBV7-8 and J is TRBJ2-2; D remains unclear. CDR1 and CDR2 from the germline V gene are SGHVS and FQNEAQ. This CDR3 has 16 residues. The CDR3 spells CVSSLGDEELGGELFF. The CDR3 DNA is TGTGTCAGCAGCTTAGGAGATGAGGAGTTGGGCGGGGAGCTGTTTTTT.

This clonotype has only one observation. Just one base apart from a much larger clone, this may be a read error. The chain uses TRBV20-1 and TRBJ2-1, with TRBD1 as a possible D gene (6 bases). The CDR3 sequence is 15 residues long. Looked up from germline, CDR1 is DFQATT and CDR2 is SNEGSKA (reference sequence). CDR3 loop: CSAPGGTPNYDEQFF. CDR3 sequence (DNA): TGCAGTGCTCCGGGTGGGACACCAAACTACGATGAGCAGTTCTTC.